This TCR beta chain was identified during a study of cytomegalovirus exposure and HLA in healthy donors. This CDR3 region has 11 residues. The V and J ends lost 5 bases and 6 bases respectively, with 5 bases between them. Germline V gene sequence: CDR1 MNHEY, CDR2 SVGAGI. Donors came from a validation cohort of about 120 subjects, distinct from the first 666-subject cohort. Using immunoSEQ multiplex PCR, the repertoire was profiled, and TCRdb retains in-frame clones only, with some absent. The sample records some 250,000 clones, around 91% being singletons. The receptor was isolated from a woman between 18 and 30 years old in good health and CMV-seronegative. The specimen sequenced was PBMCs. The chain has TRBV6-5 and TRBJ1-5, with D uncertain. The CDR3 DNA follows: TGTGCCAGCAGTGAAGCTCAGCCCCAGCATTTT. This encodes CASSEAQPQHF.